A single sample gave rise to the 20 T cell receptor beta chains below, sequenced in a study of OX40 agonist ivuxolimab in advanced cancers. Repertoires were generated with immunoSEQ multiplex PCR, while TCRdb's copy carries only in-frame clones and drops some. The data show tens of thousands of clones, almost 85% seen once. Sequenced here: CD4+ or CD8+ T cells sorted from blood, sampled in a trial of the OX40 agonist ivuxolimab. The receptors come from an adult with an advanced solid tumor such as melanoma, head and neck, liver or kidney cancer.

This clone occurred once. The chain employs TRBV15 and TRBJ1-1, with D possibly matching TRBD1 (5 bases). Trimming cost V 0 bases and J 4 bases, with 6 bases left between them. Germline V gene lookup returns CDR1 LNHNV and CDR2 YYDKDF (reference sequence). The CDR3 runs 13 residues. The CDR3 spells CATSREGTTEAFF. The CDR3 DNA sequence: TGTGCCACCAGCAGAGAGGGGACCACTGAAGCTTTCTTT.

The rearrangement links TRBV28 to TRBJ2-7; TRBD1 matches at 8 bases. Germline loops: CDR1 MDHEN, CDR2 SYDVKM. Losses at the gene ends were 8 bases for V and 9 bases for J; bases not matched to a gene: 15. The CDR3 extends over 14 amino acids. CDR3 DNA sequence: TGTGCCAGCGACCGCGGGACAGGACTTACGGGGCAGTACTTC. Protein sequence: CASDRGTGLTGQYF.

The chain joins TRBV11-2 to TRBJ2-6, with TRBD1 identical over 8 bases. V lost 5 bases and J lost 2; bases outside the gene matches: 2. Per germline, CDR1 SGHAT and CDR2 FQNNGV. The CDR3 has 15 residues. CDR3 residues: CASSNRGAGANVLTF. In DNA form, the CDR3 reads TGTGCCAGCAGCAACAGGGGGGCTGGGGCCAACGTCCTGACTTTC. Based on the CDR3 plus reference TRBV11-2 and TRBJ2-6, the full variable domain is EAGVAQSPRYKIIEKRQSVAFWCNPISGHATLYWYQQILGQGPKLLIQFQNNGVVDDSQLPKDRFSAERLKGVDSTLKIQPAKLEDSAVYLCASSNRGAGANVLTFGAGSRLTVL.

The J gene is TRBJ2-1, the V gene TRBV4-1, with 14 bases lining up with TRBD2. V lost 0 bases, J lost 6 bases, and 4 bases stayed unmatched. Germline CDR1 reads MGHRA; CDR2 reads YSYEKL. CDR3 length: 17 residues. The CDR3 sequence is CASSQDWTSGGFNEQFF. CDR3 coding DNA: TGCGCCAGCAGCCAAGATTGGACTAGCGGGGGGTTCAATGAGCAGTTCTTC.

CDR3 nucleotides: TGTGCCAGCTCACCAGGGGCAAACTACGAGCAGTACTTC. As protein: CASSPGANYEQYF. The chain recombines TRBV18 with TRBJ2-7; D is perhaps TRBD1 (5 bases). The CDR3 covers 13 residues. From germline, CDR1 is KGHSH and CDR2 LQKENI. V was pared by 2 bases and J by 3 bases, with 8 bases between.

This chain links TRBV20-1 with TRBJ1-6; D not certain. Trimming shortened V by 3 bases and J by 12 bases, and 9 bases separated the two germline ends. In germline, CDR1 is DFQATT, CDR2 SNEGSKA (reference sequence). The length of the CDR3 is 11 residues. CDR3 sequence (DNA): TGCAGTGCTAGCGAGTTAGGACCCCTCCACTTT. Its translation: CSASELGPLHF.

V and J are TRBV7-3 and TRBJ1-4; a possible D gene is TRBD1 (6 bases). Germline CDR1 SGHTA, CDR2 FQGTGA. The CDR3 contains 14 residues. Trimming took off 2 bases at V and 8 bases at J, with 12 bases between the two ends. In DNA form, the CDR3 reads TGTGCCAGCAGCTTACGGGGGGCCAGGGAAAAACTGTTTTTT. It yields the protein CASSLRGAREKLFF.

The chain links TRBV7-9 to TRBJ1-1; 7 positions agree with TRBD1. Germline V gene sequence: CDR1 SEHNR, CDR2 FQNEAQ (reference sequence). V lost 5 bases, J lost 0 bases, and 3 bases stayed unmatched. The CDR3 is 14 amino acids. The CDR3 spells CASSAGQLNTEAFF. The CDR3 DNA reads as TGTGCCAGCAGCGCGGGACAGCTGAACACTGAAGCTTTCTTT.

The rearrangement links TRBV5-1 to TRBJ1-1, with 7 bases lining up with TRBD1. The V gene end was trimmed by 3 bases and the J gene end by 4 bases; junction bases not matched to a gene: 9. Per germline, CDR1 SGHRS and CDR2 YFSETQ. This CDR3 comprises 15 residues. CDR3 coding DNA: TGCGCCAGCAGCTCTTCGGGAAGGGGGCCCACTGAAGCTTTCTTT. This gives the protein CASSSSGRGPTEAFF. Full variable domain (remainder filled in from reference TRBV5-1 and TRBJ1-1): KAGVTQTPRYLIKTRGQQVTLSCSPISGHRSVSWYQQTPGQGLQFLFEYFSETQRNKGNFPGRFSGRQFSNSRSEMNVSTLELGDSALYLCASSSSGRGPTEAFFGQGTRLTVV.

V is TRBV5-6 and J is TRBJ2-1; D may correspond to TRBD1 or TRBD2 (5 bases each). V shed 4 bases and J shed 6 bases, with 11 bases lying between them. Germline-derived CDR1 and CDR2 are SGHDT and YYEEEE. This CDR3 region has 13 residues. The CDR3 DNA is TGTGCCAGCAGCGGGGACCCCTCCAATGAGCAGTTCTTC. This sequence encodes CASSGDPSNEQFF.

The chain couples TRBV5-4 to TRBJ2-5, with unresolved D. This CDR3 comprises 14 residues. Trimming removed 0 bases at V and 4 bases at J, with 10 bases between. The germline V gene encodes CDR1 SGHNT and CDR2 YYREEE (reference sequence). CDR3 coding DNA: TGTGCCAGCAGCTTGGAAGGGCCAGGAGAGACCCAGTACTTC. Translated: CASSLEGPGETQYF. Full variable domain (remainder filled in from reference TRBV5-4 and TRBJ2-5): ETGVTQSPTHLIKTRGQQVTLRCSSQSGHNTVSWYQQALGQGPQFIFQYYREEENGRGNFPPRFSGLQFPNYSSELNVNALELDDSALYLCASSLEGPGETQYFGPGTRLLVL.

The chain has TRBV11-3 and TRBJ2-5, with 9 nucleotides matching TRBD2. V lost 4 bases and J lost 5; bases outside the gene matches: 14. The germline gives CDR1 SGHNT, CDR2 YENEEA. The CDR3 sequence is 17 residues long. The CDR3 region is CASSYAVAGGLPETQYF. CDR3 DNA: TGTGCCAGCAGCTACGCTGTTGCGGGGGGGTTACCGGAGACCCAGTACTTC.

The J gene is TRBJ2-1, the V gene TRBV28; the D gene could be TRBD1 or TRBD2 (5 bases each). This CDR3 has 16 amino acids. CDR1 is MDHEN and CDR2 is SYDVKM in the germline V gene. The ends were cut back, 3 bases at V and 6 bases at J, with 18 bases in the middle. CDR3 nucleotide sequence: TGTGCCAGCAGTTTCCCCTCAGGGTTGGGGAGCAATGAGCAGTTCTTC. Its translation: CASSFPSGLGSNEQFF.

V usage is TRBV7-9 and J usage is TRBJ2-1, with D hard to call. The length of the CDR3 is 12 residues. Germline V lookup: CDR1 SEHNR, CDR2 FQNEAQ (reference sequence). V lost 5 bases, J lost 10 bases, and 12 bases lay in between. The CDR3 bases are TGTGCCAGCAGCCCAACTATCGGGGAGCAGTTCTTC. It specifies CASSPTIGEQFF.

The rearrangement links TRBV4-1 to TRBJ1-3, with 8 nucleotides matching TRBD1. This CDR3 has 17 amino acids. V shed 0 bases, J shed 4 bases, and the junction held 8 bases outside the gene matches. Germline V lookup: CDR1 MGHRA, CDR2 YSYEKL. The CDR3 here is CASSQDRRTGWGNTIYF. CDR3 nucleotides: TGCGCCAGCAGCCAAGATCGCCGGACAGGGTGGGGAAACACCATATATTTT.

Worth noting for this clone: Additional DNA sequences in this sample encode the identical CDR3. The chain uses TRBV5-1 and TRBJ2-3; 7 bases map to TRBD2. CDR1 and CDR2 from the germline V gene are SGHRS and YFSETQ. The V and J ends lost 1 base and 3 bases, in that order; junction bases with no gene match: 2. CDR3 length equals 14 residues. The CDR3 sequence: CASSLPGGTDTQYF. CDR3 DNA: TGCGCCAGCAGCTTGCCGGGGGGAACAGATACGCAGTATTTT.

The chain combines TRBV6-5 with TRBJ1-2, with no clear D. Per germline, CDR1 MNHEY and CDR2 SVGAGI. CDR3 size: 15 residues. The V and J ends lost 0 bases and 8 bases respectively, with 16 bases between them. CDR3 sequence: CASSYSTGVLEGYTF. CDR3 nucleotides: TGTGCCAGCAGTTACTCGACCGGGGTCCTCGAGGGCTACACCTTC.

This clone was seen just once. V is TRBV7-8 and J is TRBJ2-1, with 11 bases matching TRBD2. CDR1 is SGHVS, CDR2 FQNEAQ, per germline. Trimming cost V 1 base and J 9 bases; bases outside gene matches: 14. The CDR3 extends over 18 amino acids. CDR3 DNA sequence: TGTGCCAGCAGCTTAGAGCACCAACTAGCGGGGGCCCCAATTGAGCAGTTCTTC. It is translated as CASSLEHQLAGAPIEQFF.

The V gene is TRBV4-3, the J gene TRBJ2-1, with D uncertain. With 0 bases removed from V and 0 bases from J, the gap between germline ends came to 9 bases. Germline CDR1 reads LGHNA; CDR2 reads YSLEER. The CDR3 has 16 amino acids. The CDR3 nucleotides are TGCGCCAGCAGCCAAGAGTCAATGAGCTCCTACAATGAGCAGTTCTTC. Its protein is CASSQESMSSYNEQFF.

This sequence joins TRBV7-9 and TRBJ2-5, with 10 positions matching TRBD1. The ends lost 2 bases at V and 5 bases at J; junction bases unmatched: 5. Germline V gene lookup returns CDR1 SEHNR and CDR2 FQNEAQ (reference sequence). The CDR3 consists of 15 residues. The CDR3 protein is CASSLRTGGEETQYF. The CDR3 nucleotides read TGTGCCAGCAGCTTAAGGACAGGGGGAGAGGAGACCCAGTACTTC.